The TCR beta chain under discussion was sequenced for a study of graft-versus-host responses after intestinal transplantation. Turning to the study itself: All recipients were transplanted with multivisceral, liver-intestinal, or isolated intestinal grafts. Anti-thymocyte globulin served as induction for all recipients, who then took tacrolimus and steroids for about three years.

This CDR3 has 16 residues. The germline CDR1 and CDR2 sequences are MGHRA and YSYEKL. Deletions cut 4 bases from V and 2 bases from J, with 16 bases between. Concerning this clone: The antigen remains unidentified.

The table came from immunoSEQ multiplex PCR; TCRdb's copy has only in-frame clones and leaves some out. The data hold under 150,000 clones, with roughly 95% observed a single time. Findings of the study overall: Maximum circulating GvH clone levels tracked with early post-transplant HvG decreases. Detected in recipient marrow were GvH clones, some of which were first observed in ileum or blood.

The source material was unstimulated CD8+ T cells sorted from spleen or lymph node cells, sampled before intestinal transplant. This sequence originates from a human donor who received an intestinal transplant. This sequence joins TRBV4-1 and TRBJ2-3; D perhaps matches TRBD2 (5 bases). CDR3 sequence reads: CASSRDGQDSTDTQYF. The CDR3 nucleotides are TGCGCCAGCAGCCGCGACGGGCAGGACTCCACAGATACGCAGTATTTT.